These 11 T cell receptor beta chains share one sample of origin, sequenced in a study of blood T cell repertoires in COVID-19. Produced via immunoSEQ multiplex PCR; TCRdb's table is partial and in-frame only. Of approximately 230,000 clones listed, under 90% were seen once; the top ten hold about 20%. Sample: peripheral blood. The receptors were sampled from a man between 25 and 39 years old with active or convalescent COVID-19.

This clone was seen a single time. This rearrangement joins TRBV2 to TRBJ2-7; possible D gene TRBD2, 5 bases. Germline assignment: CDR1 SNHLY and CDR2 FYNNEI. The CDR3 loop spans 14 amino acids. V lost 3 bases and J 1 base, leaving 10 bases between the germline ends. The CDR3 DNA follows: TGTGCCAGCAGTGATCTGGGAGTATCCTACGAGCAGTACTTC. Protein sequence: CASSDLGVSYEQYF.

In the case of this clone: Other DNA sequences in the same sample also yield this CDR3. Here the CDR3 DNA reads TGTGCCAGTAGTATTGGGACAGGGGGTTACGAGCAGTACTTC. This gives the protein CASSIGTGGYEQYF. The chain employs TRBV19 and TRBJ2-7, with 11 bases lining up with TRBD1. Losses at the gene ends were 3 bases for V and 4 bases for J; bases not matched to a gene: 2. The CDR3 is made up of 14 amino acids. Germline CDR1 LNHDA, CDR2 SQIVND (reference sequence).

This rearrangement joins TRBV7-2 to TRBJ1-1; possible D gene TRBD1, 5 bases. The germline gives CDR1 SGHTA, CDR2 FQGNSA. The CDR3 runs to 14 residues. The V end was cut by 5 bases, the J end by 0 bases, with 10 bases between. CDR3 coding DNA: TGTGCCAGCAGCCCAGGGAGGCTGAACACTGAAGCTTTCTTT. Amino acid sequence: CASSPGRLNTEAFF.

This clone was detected once. The rearrangement links TRBV2 to TRBJ2-3, with a tentative D call TRBD2 (5 bases). From germline, CDR1 is SNHLY and CDR2 FYNNEI. This CDR3 is 14 amino acids long. The V end lost 3 bases, the J end lost 8 bases, and 15 bases lay between the germline ends. The CDR3 spells CASSEVKERGTQYF. The CDR3 coding sequence is TGTGCCAGCAGTGAGGTGAAGGAACGGGGTACGCAGTATTTT.

The chain has TRBV4-3 and TRBJ2-6; no clear D. The CDR3 runs to 16 residues. Germline lookup yields CDR1 LGHNA and CDR2 YSLEER. Trimming cost V 0 bases and J 0 bases, with 6 bases left between them. CDR3 sequence reads: CASSQDLSSGANVLTF. The CDR3 coding sequence is TGCGCCAGCAGCCAAGACCTCAGCTCTGGGGCCAACGTCCTGACTTTC.

This sequence joins TRBV5-1 and TRBJ1-5, with TRBD1 as a possible D gene (6 bases). The CDR3 is 14 amino acids. Germline loops: CDR1 SGHRS, CDR2 YFSETQ. V was trimmed by 2 bases and J by 4 bases, leaving 10 bases between them. This CDR3 is CASSLSGDNQPQHF. The CDR3 bases are TGCGCCAGCAGCTTATCAGGGGATAATCAGCCCCAGCATTTT.

The gene calls are TRBV4-3 and TRBJ1-3; D is undetermined. Germline V gene sequence: CDR1 LGHNA, CDR2 YSLEER. With 0 bases removed from V and 1 base from J, the gap between germline ends came to 7 bases. The CDR3 length is 15 residues. CDR3 region: CASSQDRKSGNTIYF. The CDR3 bases are TGCGCCAGCAGCCAAGATCGTAAATCTGGAAACACCATATATTTT.

The chain uses TRBV7-2 and TRBJ2-7; D is unclear. In germline, CDR1 is SGHTA, CDR2 FQGNSA. The V gene lost 2 bases and the J gene lost 6 bases, with 5 bases spanning the gap. CDR3 length: 11 residues. The CDR3 region is CASSLRVEQYF. DNA for the CDR3: TGTGCCAGCAGCTTACGCGTCGAGCAGTACTTC.

The CDR3 loop reads CASSLEDLGGMNEKLFF. The DNA for the CDR3 is TGTGCCAGCAGCTTAGAGGACCTTGGGGGGATGAATGAAAAACTGTTTTTT. J is TRBJ1-4 and V is TRBV7-2; D might be TRBD1 (5 bases). CDR3 length: 17 amino acids. Germline V CDR1 and CDR2: SGHTA, FQGNSA. V shed 1 base and J shed 5 bases, with 17 bases lying between them. Complete variable domain (other parts from reference TRBV7-2 and TRBJ1-4): GAGVSQSPSNKVTEKGKDVELRCDPISGHTALYWYRQSLGQGLEFLIYFQGNSAPDKSGLPSDRFSAERTGGSVSTLTIQRTQQEDSAVYLCASSLEDLGGMNEKLFFGSGTQLSVL.

The V gene is TRBV11-2, the J gene TRBJ2-3, with D possibly matching TRBD1 (6 bases). Germline loops: CDR1 SGHAT, CDR2 FQNNGV. The V and J ends lost 3 bases and 13 bases respectively, with 17 bases between them. This CDR3 spans 13 amino acids. CDR3 DNA sequence: TGTGCCAGCAGCTTGGAATTGACAGGTTGGGAGTATTTT. Protein: CASSLELTGWEYF.

The chain joins TRBV4-3 to TRBJ1-5; D remains ambiguous. The CDR3 is 16 amino acids. CDR1 is LGHNA, CDR2 YSLEER, per germline. V was clipped by 0 bases and J by 2 bases, with 11 bases between them. The CDR3 loop is CASSQDRTGGNQPQHF. CDR3 in DNA: TGCGCCAGCAGCCAAGACAGAACCGGGGGCAATCAGCCCCAGCATTTT.